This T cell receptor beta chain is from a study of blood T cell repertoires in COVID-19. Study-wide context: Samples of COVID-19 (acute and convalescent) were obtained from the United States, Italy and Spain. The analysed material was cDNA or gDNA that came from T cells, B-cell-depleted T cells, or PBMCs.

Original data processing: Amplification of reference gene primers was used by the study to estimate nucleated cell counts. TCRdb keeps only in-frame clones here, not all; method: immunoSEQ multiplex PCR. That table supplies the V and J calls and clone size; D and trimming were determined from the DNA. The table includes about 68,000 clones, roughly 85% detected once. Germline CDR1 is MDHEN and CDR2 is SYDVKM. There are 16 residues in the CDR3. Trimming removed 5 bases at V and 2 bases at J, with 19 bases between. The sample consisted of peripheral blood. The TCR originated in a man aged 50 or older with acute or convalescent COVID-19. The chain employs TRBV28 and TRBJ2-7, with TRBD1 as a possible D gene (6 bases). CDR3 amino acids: CASSLNRNDRPYEQYV. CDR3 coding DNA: TGTGCCAGCAGTCTAAACCGAAATGACAGGCCCTACGAGCAGTACGTC.